A single sample is the source of the 3 T cell receptor beta chains below, sequenced in a study of post-analysis software for immune sequencing data. Libraries were made from TCR beta cDNA, and they carried unique molecular identifiers. TCRdb ran MiXCR on the PCR reads and lists one entry per CDR3 protein. Found here are about 150,000 distinct CDR3 sequences, roughly 30% of them singletons; the top ten hold approximately 1.6%. General study results and limits: Patients had higher frequencies than controls of five or six TRBV segments, including TRBV5-6, TRBV5-1 and TRBV20-1.

Their antigen targets remain unknown. What was sequenced was blood. The receptors come from a girl aged 10 to 17 with multiple sclerosis.

The chain employs TRBV7-9 and TRBJ1-5; D unclear. CDR1 and CDR2 from the germline V gene are SEHNR and FQNEAQ (reference sequence). V was clipped by 2 bases and J by 4 bases, with 3 bases between them. This CDR3 is built from 12 residues. CDR3 sequence reads: CASSLLNQPQHF. The CDR3 DNA reads as TGTGCCAGCAGCTTACTGAATCAGCCCCAGCATTTT.

In its sample, this clonotype was seen many times. The rearrangement uses TRBV5-1 and TRBJ2-7; D is possibly TRBD2 (5 bases). The ends were cut back, 0 bases at V and 0 bases at J, with 7 bases in the middle. CDR1 SGHRS and CDR2 YFSETQ come from the germline V gene. The CDR3 loop spans 14 amino acids. The CDR3 loop reads CASSLGADSYEQYF. CDR3 DNA sequence: TGCGCCAGCAGCTTGGGAGCGGACTCCTACGAGCAGTACTTC.

This clonotype appeared many times. As DNA, the CDR3 is TGTGCCACCAGCAGAGATCTCGGAGGGTACGAGCAGTACTTC. Encoded protein: CATSRDLGGYEQYF. V usage is TRBV15 and J usage is TRBJ2-7, with TRBD2 as a possible D gene (6 bases). The V end lost 0 bases, the J end lost 4 bases, and 10 bases lay between the germline ends. The CDR3 covers 14 residues. Germline values: CDR1 LNHNV, CDR2 YYDKDF (reference sequence).